A single sample is the source of the 31 T cell receptor beta chains below, sequenced in a study of beta chain features in type 1 diabetes. As every portion of the isolated RNA was reverse transcribed, the sequencing read expressed TCRB transcripts. Only in-frame clones appear in the TCRdb table, and some are missing; sequencing was by immunoSEQ multiplex PCR. The sample lists about 290,000 clones; around 7.3% were seen once. Sequencing used central memory CD4+ T cells from blood. These receptors were obtained from a young woman in good health.

The chain links TRBV30 to TRBJ1-2; the D gene is possibly TRBD1 (5 bases). V lost 1 base, J lost 1 base, and 10 bases lay in between. The CDR3 is 14 residues long. The germline CDR1 and CDR2 sequences are GTSNPN and SVGIG (reference sequence). This CDR3 is CAWSGPTDNYGYTF. Written as DNA, the CDR3 is TGTGCCTGGAGTGGGCCGACAGATAACTATGGCTACACCTTC.

This clone was picked up a small number of times. V usage is TRBV30 and J usage is TRBJ2-2; D possibly uses TRBD1 or TRBD2 (5 bases each). The V end lost 3 bases, the J end lost 6 bases, and 11 bases lay between the germline ends. Per germline, CDR1 GTSNPN and CDR2 SVGIG (reference sequence). The CDR3 runs 13 residues. The CDR3 here is CAWRRDGPGELFF. CDR3 DNA sequence: TGTGCCTGGAGAAGGGACGGTCCCGGGGAGCTGTTTTTT.

Here the CDR3 reads CASSLTRDSNYNEQFF. The CDR3, as DNA: TGTGCCAGCAGCCTGACCCGGGACAGCAACTACAATGAGCAGTTCTTC. The chain has TRBV7-3 and TRBJ2-1; 7 bases are a match to TRBD1. The J segment lost 3 bases and the V segment lost 5 bases, leaving 10 bases of the junction unmatched. This CDR3 has 16 amino acids. Germline V gene sequence: CDR1 SGHTA, CDR2 FQGTGA.

This clone showed up just a few times. Relative to the germline gene, one junction end is altered; a read error may explain this. This chain connects TRBV28 to TRBJ1-4, with 7 bases identical to TRBD1. The CDR3 loop spans 12 amino acids. Germline V gives CDR1 MDHEN, CDR2 SYDVKM. The CDR3 reads CASSLTIGGQAF. The CDR3 DNA reads TGTGCCAGCAGTTTAACTATTGGCGGACAGGCGTTT.

The CDR3 DNA is TGTGCCAGCAGTCAACTAGCGGGAGCTTACGAGCAGTACTTC. Translation: CASSQLAGAYEQYF. The genes are TRBV6-6 and TRBJ2-7, with 11 bases identical to TRBD2. The CDR3 runs to 14 residues. The V and J ends lost 5 bases and 4 bases, in that order; junction bases with no gene match: 4. CDR1 is MNHNY and CDR2 is SVGAGI in the germline V gene (reference sequence).

This clone appeared a few times. V and J are TRBV15 and TRBJ2-1; D ambiguous. The length of the CDR3 is 15 residues. Per germline, CDR1 LNHNV and CDR2 YYDKDF (reference sequence). Trimming took off 6 bases at V and 4 bases at J, with 16 bases between the two ends. The CDR3 loop is CATRNHDGLYNEQFF. DNA for the CDR3: TGTGCCACCAGGAATCACGACGGGCTATACAATGAGCAGTTCTTC.

With regard to this clone: The junction departs from germline at one end; a sequencing error may be responsible. This chain joins TRBV7-7 and TRBJ2-5; tentative D call: TRBD2 (6 bases). The germline gives CDR1 SSHAT, CDR2 FNYEAQ (reference sequence). The length of the CDR3 is 17 residues. The CDR3 reads CASSLAIAGSGQETQYF. The CDR3 nucleotides are TGTGCTAGCAGCTTAGCTATCGCCGGGAGTGGACAAGAGACCCAGTACTTC.

J is TRBJ1-2 and V is TRBV2; a possible D gene is TRBD1 (5 bases). V lost 4 bases and J 6 bases, leaving 15 bases between the germline ends. Germline CDR1 is SNHLY and CDR2 is FYNNEI. The CDR3 runs 14 residues. In DNA form, the CDR3 reads TGTGCCAGCAGTGGCAGTACAGGAGCAAATGGCTACACCTTC. This translates into CASSGSTGANGYTF.

This clone was counted between two and nine times. The genes are TRBV10-3 and TRBJ2-5, with 9 bases matching TRBD2. Germline V gene sequence: CDR1 ENHRY, CDR2 SYGVKD. V was pared by 2 bases and J by 7 bases, with 8 bases of the junction left unmatched. This CDR3 spans 15 amino acids. The CDR3 protein is CAISETQRGDATQYF. The CDR3 bases are TGTGCCATCAGTGAGACCCAGCGGGGGGATGCGACCCAGTACTTC.

This clone has at least ten counts. The CDR3 sequence: CASSLAFTDTQYF. The CDR3 DNA reads TGTGCCAGCAGCTTAGCGTTCACAGATACGCAGTATTTT. The chain links TRBV7-2 to TRBJ2-3; D ambiguous. CDR1 is SGHTA and CDR2 is FQGNSA in the germline V gene. The CDR3 has 13 residues. The V end was cut by 0 bases, the J end by 2 bases, with 3 bases between.

This clone appeared many times. This chain joins TRBV2 and TRBJ2-5; tentative D call: TRBD2 (5 bases). Germline V CDR1 and CDR2: SNHLY, FYNNEI. V shed 6 bases and J shed 5 bases, with 10 bases lying between them. The CDR3 is made up of 12 amino acids. The CDR3, as DNA: TGTGCCAGCAGCGAGGGTTGGGAGACCCAGTACTTC. Its protein product is CASSEGWETQYF.

This clone was observed many times. The chain recombines TRBV10-3 with TRBJ1-1, with 7 bases lining up with TRBD1. Germline V gives CDR1 ENHRY, CDR2 SYGVKD. The CDR3 loop spans 14 amino acids. Trimming at V came to 0 bases and at J to 6 bases, leaving 4 bases not matched to a gene. This chain's CDR3 is CAISESGGGAEAFF. CDR3 coding DNA: TGTGCCATCAGTGAGTCAGGAGGGGGCGCTGAAGCTTTCTTT.

The CDR3 region has the DNA TGCAGCGTTGAAGGGGGGCAGGGAGCTTTCTTT. Its protein is CSVEGGQGAFF. The chain has TRBV29-1 and TRBJ1-1; D may be TRBD1 (6 bases). The V gene lost 1 base and the J gene lost 10 bases, with 10 bases spanning the gap. The CDR3 has 11 residues. Looked up from germline, CDR1 is SQVTM and CDR2 is ANQGSEA.

This clone came up a few times. DNA for the CDR3: TGTGCCAGCAGCCGACTAGGGGATCTGGACCACGAGCAGTACTTC. It translates to CASSRLGDLDHEQYF. V gene TRBV4-2 combines with J gene TRBJ2-7; TRBD2 is a possible D gene (6 bases). Germline CDR1 and CDR2: LGHNA and YNFKEQ. The CDR3 has 15 residues. V lost 4 bases to trimming and J lost 5 bases, with 18 bases between them.

The chain uses TRBV10-3 and TRBJ2-6; D possibly uses TRBD1 or TRBD2 (5 bases each). V gave up 10 bases and J gave up 0 bases, with 10 bases separating them. This CDR3 is 14 amino acids long. The V gene's germline CDR1 is ENHRY and CDR2 SYGVKD. CDR3: CASREISGANVLTF. For the CDR3, the DNA is TGTGCCAGCAGGGAGATCTCTGGGGCCAACGTCCTGACTTTC.

This clone was seen only a few times. The rearrangement uses TRBV7-8 and TRBJ2-5, with D possibly called TRBD1 or TRBD2 (6 bases each). CDR1 is SGHVS, CDR2 FQNEAQ, per germline. The CDR3 contains 14 residues. Trimming stripped 2 bases from V and 5 bases from J, with 12 bases between. The CDR3 protein is CASSLTGAGETQYF. CDR3 bases: TGTGCCAGCAGCTTAACGGGGGCGGGGGAGACCCAGTACTTC. Looking up the rest from reference TRBV7-8 and TRBJ2-5 gives the full variable domain: GAGVSQSPRYKVAKRGQDVALRCDPISGHVSLFWYQQALGQGPEFLTYFQNEAQLDKSGLPSDRFFAERPEGSVSTLKIQRTQQEDSAVYLCASSLTGAGETQYFGPGTRLLVL.

This clone was detected a few times. V usage is TRBV7-2 and J usage is TRBJ2-5; no firm D call. V lost 0 bases and J lost 4, with 6 bases in between. CDR3 size: 13 residues. The V gene's germline CDR1 is SGHTA and CDR2 FQGNSA. The CDR3 DNA reads as TGTGCCAGCAGCTTAGCGCGAGGAGAGACCCAGTACTTC. Protein: CASSLARGETQYF. Full variable domain (missing parts from reference TRBV7-2 and TRBJ2-5): GAGVSQSPSNKVTEKGKDVELRCDPISGHTALYWYRQSLGQGLEFLIYFQGNSAPDKSGLPSDRFSAERTGGSVSTLTIQRTQQEDSAVYLCASSLARGETQYFGPGTRLLVL.

The chain employs TRBV18 and TRBJ2-7; 11 bases line up with TRBD1. The ends lost 4 bases at V and 6 bases at J; junction bases unmatched: 5. This CDR3 has 14 residues. Germline assignment: CDR1 KGHSH and CDR2 LQKENI. The CDR3 is CASSQGQGDPEQYF. For the CDR3, the DNA is TGTGCCAGCTCACAGGGACAGGGGGACCCCGAGCAGTACTTC.

This clone occurred a few times. CDR3 bases: TGTGCCAGCAGCGCTATGACTAGCGGGAGAGGAGATACGCAGTATTTT. Translation gives CASSAMTSGRGDTQYF. The rearrangement uses TRBV9 and TRBJ2-3; 12 nucleotides line up with TRBD2. Germline V gene lookup returns CDR1 SGDLS and CDR2 YYNGEE. The CDR3 runs to 16 residues. V dropped 3 bases and J dropped 5; count of bases not matched to a gene: 7.

Only a few counts were recorded for this clone. V gene TRBV9 combines with J gene TRBJ2-3; D is uncertain. The CDR3 has 15 amino acids. V was trimmed by 4 bases and J by 0 bases, leaving 12 bases between them. CDR1 and CDR2 from the germline V gene are SGDLS and YYNGEE. CDR3 DNA: TGTGCCAGCAGCCGGACGGCGACCAGCACAGATACGCAGTATTTT. Residues: CASSRTATSTDTQYF.

The J gene is TRBJ1-1, the V gene TRBV5-1, with 11 nucleotides matching TRBD1. Germline CDR1 is SGHRS and CDR2 is YFSETQ. The CDR3 length is 13 residues. V dropped 4 bases and J dropped 6; count of bases not matched to a gene: 2. The CDR3 coding sequence is TGCGCCAGCAGCGGACAGGGGGCGGCTGAAGCTTTCTTT. Its translation: CASSGQGAAEAFF.

This clone was counted only a few times. CDR3 bases: TGCAGCGTTATAGGGACCTCGGGGGCAGCTTTCTTT. Amino acids: CSVIGTSGAAFF. The chain recombines TRBV29-1 with TRBJ1-1, with D perhaps TRBD1 (6 bases). The CDR3 consists of 12 residues. The ends were cut back, 5 bases at V and 10 bases at J, with 17 bases in the middle. CDR1 is SQVTM and CDR2 is ANQGSEA in the germline V gene.

This rearrangement joins TRBV4-3 to TRBJ1-3, with D uncertain. The CDR3 is made up of 14 amino acids. The V end was cut by 3 bases, the J end by 1 base, with 7 bases between. Germline V lookup: CDR1 LGHNA, CDR2 YSLEER. CDR3 nucleotides: TGCGCCAGCAGCCAGCCGGGGTCTGGAAACACCATATATTTT. Translated: CASSQPGSGNTIYF.

This clone has a handful of counts. The chain combines TRBV12-5 with TRBJ2-3; a possible D gene is TRBD2 (7 bases). This CDR3 is built from 14 residues. Germline CDR1 LGHNT, CDR2 FRNRAP. The V end lost 2 bases, the J end lost 6 bases, and 12 bases lay between the germline ends. The CDR3 spells CASGLSGGYDTQYF. The CDR3 nucleotides are TGTGCTAGTGGTTTGTCGGGGGGCTATGATACGCAGTATTTT. The whole variable domain, filled in from reference TRBV12-5 and TRBJ2-3, reads DARVTQTPRHKVTEMGQEVTMRCQPILGHNTVFWYRQTMMQGLELLAYFRNRAPLDDSGMPKDRFSAEMPDATLATLKIQPSEPRDSAVYFCASGLSGGYDTQYFGPGTRLTVL.

This chain joins TRBV7-2 and TRBJ2-7; D possibly uses TRBD1 or TRBD2 (5 bases each). Germline lookup yields CDR1 SGHTA and CDR2 FQGNSA. Trimming removed 1 base from V and 4 bases from J, with 14 bases in between. This CDR3 is 15 amino acids long. The CDR3 region has the DNA TGTGCCAGCAGCTTAGAGGGACGGAGCCTTTACGAGCAGTACTTC. The encoded protein is CASSLEGRSLYEQYF.

The chain employs TRBV7-2 and TRBJ1-6; possibly TRBD1 for D (5 bases). The CDR3 spans 14 residues. Looked up from germline, CDR1 is SGHTA and CDR2 is FQGNSA. The ends were cut back, 5 bases at V and 11 bases at J, with 16 bases in the middle. CDR3 sequence: CASSQDARAPPLHF. In nucleotides, the CDR3 is TGTGCCAGCAGCCAAGATGCCAGGGCCCCACCCCTCCACTTT.

This clone showed up just a few times. This chain joins TRBV6-6 and TRBJ2-7, with 7 nucleotides matching TRBD2. Germline lookup yields CDR1 MNHNY and CDR2 SVGAGI (reference sequence). The junction had 8 bases not matched to a gene; V was cut back by 2 bases and J by 1 base. CDR3 length equals 16 residues. CDR3: CASSYRAGAASYEQYF. CDR3 nucleotide sequence: TGTGCCAGCAGTTACCGGGCGGGAGCCGCATCCTACGAGCAGTACTTC.

This clone was seen at least ten times. The chain has TRBV5-4 and TRBJ2-7; D call uncertain. V lost 0 bases and J lost 6, with 10 bases in between. CDR3 length: 13 amino acids. Germline lookup yields CDR1 SGHNT and CDR2 YYREEE (reference sequence). This CDR3 reads CASSLGVLAEQYF. The CDR3 coding sequence is TGTGCCAGCAGCTTGGGAGTACTGGCCGAGCAGTACTTC.

CDR3 protein: CASSGQVNTEAFF. The CDR3, as DNA: TGTGCCAGTAGTGGCCAAGTGAACACTGAAGCTTTCTTT. The chain is built from TRBV19 and TRBJ1-1; D is ambiguous. The germline V gene encodes CDR1 LNHDA and CDR2 SQIVND (reference sequence). Between the trimmed V and J ends, which lost 5 bases and 0 bases, there was a span of 7 bases. The CDR3 covers 13 residues.

The DNA for the CDR3 is TGTGCCAGCAGCTTATTCTCGGGGGGCCGACAGCCCCAGCATTTT. Translation gives CASSLFSGGRQPQHF. The V gene is TRBV7-8, the J gene TRBJ1-5, with D possibly TRBD1 on 6 matching bases. Germline V lookup: CDR1 SGHVS, CDR2 FQNEAQ. With 2 bases removed from V and 7 bases from J, the gap between germline ends came to 15 bases. This CDR3 is built from 15 residues.

To note about this clone: This same CDR3 is encoded by further DNA sequences in the sample. The CDR3 DNA sequence: TGCGCCAGCAGCTTGGGACGCGCAGATACGCAGTATTTT. Amino acids: CASSLGRADTQYF. The chain carries TRBV5-1 and TRBJ2-3; D call uncertain. This CDR3 contains 13 residues. V was pared by 0 bases and J by 4 bases, with 6 bases between. Per germline, CDR1 SGHRS and CDR2 YFSETQ.